The rows below give T cell receptor beta chains drawn from one sample of a study of cytomegalovirus exposure and HLA in healthy donors. The protocol was immunoSEQ multiplex PCR, while the TCRdb copy is restricted to in-frame clones and leaves out a portion. The data contain under 200,000 clones, approximately 86% of them seen just once; the ten biggest clones take up around 0.3%. What was sequenced was PBMCs. These receptors all stem from a woman aged 25 to 45 in good health and CMV-seronegative. Each CDR3 is given with its conserved first and last residue. Each record gives: D gene, CDR3 length, V gene, CDR3 protein. D genes are given only for firm matches.

>-|16|TRBV4-2
CASSQASQVSYNEQFF
>TRBD1|15|TRBV15
CATSRDRQGLQPQHF
>TRBD2|21|TRBV18
CASSPPGQIAGVSYAYNEQFF
>TRBD2|15|TRBV28
CASSFRRGATGELFF
>TRBD1|17|TRBV5-1
CASSSRTGRMGTDTQYF
>-|12|TRBV6-6
CASQTVNYGYTF
>-|14|TRBV10-2
CASSDLQANYGYTF
>TRBD2|16|TRBV7-3
CASSPLGAGVTDTQYF
>-|15|TRBV15
CATSNERTVLYEQYF
>TRBD2|16|TRBV2
CASRELAGGPRNEQFF
>TRBD2|17|TRBV7-7
CASSLGLAGSGQETQYF
>TRBD1|17|TRBV28
CASSFNPGQGAHEKLFF
>TRBD2|17|TRBV5-1
CASSTRTSGAYQETQYF
>-|14|TRBV6-6
CASSYPGGDYGYTF
>-|15|TRBV5-1
CASSLLTEGTGELFF
>-|15|TRBV18
CASSPTEGSYNEQFF
>TRBD2|16|TRBV4-2
CASSQDISGRGNEQFF
>TRBD1|18|TRBV19
CASNKAPGTGPSGNTIYF
>-|15|TRBV5-1
CASSLAAGGQETQYF
>-|12|TRBV4-1
CASSRGRNEQFF
>TRBD2|19|TRBV11-3
CASSLVRISSGGKGYEQFF
>-|16|TRBV7-8
CASSLRDIGSNQPQHF
>TRBD2|19|TRBV4-1
CASSQDLGGLAGDNNEQFF
>-|15|TRBV11-2
CASSPRGGADTEAFF
>TRBD1|14|TRBV2
CASVDRDGNEKLFF
>-|14|TRBV7-2
CASNFPLRTGELFF
>-|13|TRBV6-1
CASRRGSPETQYF
>-|11|TRBV11-2
CASSFGFEQFF
>-|13|TRBV21-1
CASRPQVGGEQYF
>TRBD2|15|TRBV29-1
CSVARTSGRVDEQFF
>TRBD2|17|TRBV11-3
CASSLGTSGPNTGELFF
>TRBD1|15|TRBV7-9
CASSSRTGSTDTQYF
>TRBD2|15|TRBV2
CASSGSGGAYNEQFF
>TRBD2|15|TRBV27
CASSLLAGGLGELFF
>TRBD1|16|TRBV19
CASSNPYGQGTYEQYF
>-|16|TRBV5-4
CASSFPGDGSYNEQFF
>-|14|TRBV15
CATSRGSPSNEQFF
>-|13|TRBV28
CASSSGNYNEQFF
>TRBD1|14|TRBV10-3
CAISESDREDEQYF